Below, 14 T cell receptor beta chains from the same sample are listed, as sequenced in a study of T cells in Graves' hyperthyroidism and ophthalmopathy. RNA transcripts yielded amplified TCR beta CDR3 regions. TCR CDR3 underwent first-round RT-PCR with the HTBI primer set. A single record per CDR3 protein comes from TCRdb applying MiXCR to the multiplex PCR reads. The sample holds about 260,000 distinct CDR3 sequences, 16% seen once. Sequencing was done on a sample of blood. These receptors all stem from a woman aged 18 to 35 with Graves' ophthalmopathy.

This clonotype came up a few times. J is TRBJ2-2 and V is TRBV9; maybe TRBD2 (5 bases). Germline loops: CDR1 SGDLS, CDR2 YYNGEE. CDR3 size: 15 residues. The V end was cut by 0 bases, the J end by 6 bases, with 12 bases between. DNA for the CDR3: TGTGCCAGCAGCGTAGGAGGGCCCCAAGCCGGGGAGCTGTTTTTT. This codes for CASSVGGPQAGELFF. The full variable domain, its missing parts supplied by reference TRBV9 and TRBJ2-2, is DSGVTQTPKHLITATGQRVTLRCSPRSGDLSVYWYQQSLDQGLQFLIQYYNGEERAKGNILERFSAQQFPDLHSELNLSSLELGDSALYFCASSVGGPQAGELFFGEGSRLTVL.

This clonotype was seen ten or more times. This chain uses TRBV10-3 with TRBJ2-6; D is perhaps TRBD1 (6 bases). The CDR3 runs 14 residues. Germline V gene lookup returns CDR1 ENHRY and CDR2 SYGVKD. V dropped 6 bases and J dropped 4 bases, with 10 bases sitting between them. Written as DNA, the CDR3 is TGTGCCATCAGAATAGGGACAGGGGCCAACGTCCTGACTTTC. This translates into CAIRIGTGANVLTF.

The sample holds many counts of this clonotype. This sequence may be a read error, since a much larger clone differs from it by one base. The J gene is TRBJ1-1, the V gene TRBV19; 7 positions agree with TRBD1. From germline, CDR1 is LNHDA and CDR2 SQIVND (reference sequence). The ends lost 9 bases at V and 3 bases at J; junction bases unmatched: 7. The CDR3 spans 13 residues. CDR3 DNA: TGTGCCAGCAGCATAGACAGGGACACTGAAGCTTTCTTT. It yields the protein CASSIDRDTEAFF.

V gene TRBV18 combines with J gene TRBJ1-1; 9 nucleotides line up with TRBD1. Germline V gives CDR1 KGHSH, CDR2 LQKENI. The CDR3 spans 14 residues. With 6 bases clipped from V and 3 bases from J, the junction kept 5 bases outside the gene matches. The CDR3 coding sequence is TGTGCCAGCTCTTTACAGGGGGCGGACACTGAAGCTTTCTTT. It codes for CASSLQGADTEAFF.

Ten or more counts support this clonotype. The chain links TRBV19 to TRBJ2-3; TRBD2 is a possible D gene (5 bases). V dropped 7 bases and J dropped 10 bases, with 15 bases sitting between them. This CDR3 is built from 12 residues. Germline V gene data show CDR1 as LNHDA and CDR2 as SQIVND (reference sequence). The CDR3 DNA follows: TGTGCCAGTACCGCCGGAGGTACTGCGCAGTATTTT. Its translation is CASTAGGTAQYF.

The chain recombines TRBV5-4 with TRBJ2-7, with 8 bases matching TRBD1. Germline CDR1 SGHNT, CDR2 YYREEE (reference sequence). The CDR3 is 14 amino acids. Losses at the gene ends were 5 bases for V and 5 bases for J; bases not matched to a gene: 9. The CDR3, as DNA: TGTGCCAGCAGACCACCGGGACAGGCGAACGAGCAGTACTTC. Its protein product is CASRPPGQANEQYF.

This clonotype was seen many times. The gene calls are TRBV6-1 and TRBJ2-7; 9 bases fit TRBD2. Germline trimming cut 2 bases from V and 2 bases from J; bases unmatched to any gene: 10. Germline CDR1 and CDR2: MNHNS and SASEGT. The CDR3 is made up of 17 amino acids. Written as DNA, the CDR3 is TGTGCCAGCAGTGAACCGCTAGCGGGGAGATTTACCTACGAGCAGTACTTC. Translation gives CASSEPLAGRFTYEQYF.

This clonotype appeared many times. The chain couples TRBV27 to TRBJ1-1; 8 bases map to TRBD1. The CDR3 spans 13 residues. Germline CDR1 reads MNHEY; CDR2 reads SMNVEV (reference sequence). The J segment lost 6 bases and the V segment lost 5 bases, leaving 5 bases of the junction unmatched. This CDR3 is CASSPQGAAEAFF. The CDR3 DNA follows: TGTGCCAGCAGTCCCCAGGGGGCAGCTGAAGCTTTCTTT.

This clonotype showed up many times. The chain couples TRBV2 to TRBJ1-6; no clear D gene. The CDR3 is 14 residues long. Trimming took off 8 bases at V and 5 bases at J, with 13 bases between the two ends. The germline gives CDR1 SNHLY, CDR2 FYNNEI. The CDR3 reads CASLTGRDNSPLHF. As DNA, the CDR3 is TGTGCCAGCCTGACCGGACGGGATAATTCACCCCTCCACTTT.

The sample holds many counts of this clonotype. CDR3 protein: CAWRTSGGQTQYF. In DNA form, the CDR3 reads TGTGCCTGGAGGACTAGCGGGGGACAGACCCAGTACTTC. This chain connects TRBV30 to TRBJ2-5; 12 bases map to TRBD2. Germline loops: CDR1 GTSNPN, CDR2 SVGIG (reference sequence). The CDR3 spans 13 residues. The V and J ends lost 3 bases and 6 bases, in that order; junction bases with no gene match: 2. The variable domain in full, completed from reference TRBV30 and TRBJ2-5, reads SQTIHQWPATLVQPVGSPLSLECTVEGTSNPNLYWYRQAAGRGLQLLFYSVGIGQISSEVPQNLSASRPQDRQFILSSKKLLLSDSGFYLCAWRTSGGQTQYFGPGTRLLVL.

The rearrangement joins TRBV5-8 to TRBJ1-1; D is possibly TRBD1 (5 bases). This CDR3 has 16 residues. The V end was cut by 5 bases, the J end by 0 bases, with 17 bases between. Per the germline V gene, CDR1 is SGHTS and CDR2 is YDEGEE. CDR3 DNA: TGTGCCAGCAGGGCAACCGGGGCTCCCATGAACACTGAAGCTTTCTTT. As protein: CASRATGAPMNTEAFF.

This clonotype was observed at least ten times. The genes are TRBV2 and TRBJ2-7; weak D call: TRBD1 (5 bases). Germline V lookup: CDR1 SNHLY, CDR2 FYNNEI. The V end was cut by 4 bases, the J end by 6 bases, with 10 bases between. CDR3 length equals 12 residues. The CDR3 sequence is CASSGQSVEQYF. The DNA for the CDR3 is TGTGCCAGCAGTGGACAGAGCGTCGAGCAGTACTTC.

This clonotype occurred many times. The chain employs TRBV7-2 and TRBJ2-5; TRBD2 matches 8 bases. The CDR3 consists of 13 residues. Germline V gene sequence: CDR1 SGHTA, CDR2 FQGNSA. V was pared by 5 bases and J by 5 bases, with 4 bases of the junction left unmatched. CDR3 in amino acids: CASSGGLVETQYF. CDR3 nucleotides: TGTGCCAGCAGCGGGGGACTAGTGGAGACCCAGTACTTC.

This clonotype came up many times. The J gene is TRBJ2-1, the V gene TRBV27; D gene ambiguous. V was trimmed by 8 bases and J by 4 bases, leaving 6 bases between them. The CDR3 sequence is 11 residues long. In germline, CDR1 is MNHEY, CDR2 SMNVEV (reference sequence). CDR3 sequence: CASAAYNEQFF. As DNA, the CDR3 is TGTGCCAGCGCAGCTTACAATGAGCAGTTCTTC.